This T cell receptor beta chain stems from a study of post-analysis software for immune sequencing data (dated by TCRdb to the mid-2010s). Turning to the overall study: Relapsing-remitting, secondary progressive and progressive-relapsing multiple sclerosis were recorded as disease courses, and subtype annotation was lacking for some patients. A subset of samples was prepared in parallel using single-end sample barcoding, then pooled and co-amplified after Illumina adapter ligation. The patient repertoires were set against ten to eleven previously published healthy control repertoires from donors whose ages ranged from roughly 6 to 27 years. The investigation overall reported the following: The control group was slightly older than the multiple sclerosis patient group. Normalized Chao1 diversity was significantly lower in multiple sclerosis patients than controls, suggesting substantial peripheral T-cell clonal expansion. Direct clustering with F measure revealed strong co-clustering of samples prepared in the same batch, which led to a batch-effect correction. Patients showed significantly higher frequencies than controls for a handful of TRBV segments, among them TRBV5-6, TRBV5-1 and TRBV20-1.

As a fraction of the sample, this clonotype is medium-sized (0.01 to 0.1%). Its antigen target is currently unknown. Base qualities are not at hand, and no much larger clone is one base apart. TCR beta repertoires were profiled from peripheral blood of approximately 13 young patients with multiple sclerosis to demonstrate the VDJtools post-analysis software. The multiple sclerosis patients were children and adolescents between roughly 6 and 16 years of age. Preparation of the library involved PCR. The listed sequencing device is Illumina HiSeq 2500. Unique molecular identifiers were incorporated into TCR beta cDNA libraries to reduce PCR and sequencing biases. Every 1 to 10 million input T cells yielded approximately 500,000 cDNA molecules, meaning each molecule approximated one T cell. Patient libraries were prepared and sequenced with the same protocol used for the earlier healthy control dataset. Within a given batch, samples were prepared together, multiplexed and sequenced on the same HiSeq lane. Concerning the study's data processing: MIGEC handled the raw barcoded reads, throwing out single-read molecular identifier groups before consensus assembly and CDR3 extraction. VDJtools was used for post-analysis of the clonotype tables, and diversity was normalized by down-sampling every dataset to the size of the smallest sample. To correct batch-related cross-sample contamination, repertoire overlap clustering matched CDR3 amino acid sequences but not nucleotide sequences. The raw public data were reprocessed by TCRdb itself: fastp quality trimming at Q25, MiXCR clonotype calling, in-frame beta chains only. Identical CDR3 proteins give one entry, which carries the most common genes and DNA. V and J calls and clone size were set by TCRdb, not the authors. A total of about 460,000 distinct CDR3 sequences appear in this sample, under 55% of them only once. Of the sample, 12% falls within the top ten clones.

CDR1 and CDR2 were assigned from the germline V gene (reference sequence) as LNHNV and YYDKDF. V is clipped by 5 bases and J by 4 bases, and the sequence between their germline boundaries is 12 bases long. From the cysteine through the phenylalanine, the CDR3 covers 14 amino acids. The retained sequence is limited to the CDR3, 42 bases, with the frame set at the first base. The specimen sequenced was blood. The rearrangement joined TRBV15 to TRBJ2-1; tentative D gene TRBD1, with 6 bases matching. The source of this sequence is a girl between 5 and 17 years old with multiple sclerosis. The CDR3 loop reads CATSRRTEYNEQFF. The DNA reads as follows: TGTGCCACCAGCCGCCGGACAGAATACAATGAGCAGTTCTTC.